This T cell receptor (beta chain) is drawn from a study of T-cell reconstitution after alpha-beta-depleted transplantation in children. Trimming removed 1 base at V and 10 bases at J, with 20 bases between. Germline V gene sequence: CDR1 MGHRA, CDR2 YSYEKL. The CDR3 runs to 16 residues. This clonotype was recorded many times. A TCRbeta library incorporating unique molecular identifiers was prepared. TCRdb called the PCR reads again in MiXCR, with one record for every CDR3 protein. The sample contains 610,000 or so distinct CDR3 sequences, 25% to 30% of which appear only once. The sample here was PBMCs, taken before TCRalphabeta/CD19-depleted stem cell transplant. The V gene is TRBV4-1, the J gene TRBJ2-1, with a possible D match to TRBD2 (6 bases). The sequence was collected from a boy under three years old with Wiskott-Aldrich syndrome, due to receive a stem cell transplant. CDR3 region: CASSQVAGSWIEEQFF. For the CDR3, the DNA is TGCGCCAGCAGCCAAGTAGCCGGGAGCTGGATAGAGGAGCAGTTCTTC.